The rows below give T cell receptor beta chains drawn from one sample of a study of blood T cell repertoires in COVID-19. Profiled with immunoSEQ multiplex PCR; TCRdb holds only in-frame clones, not every one. The table shows 200,000 to 250,000 clones, with about 86% occurring only once. Input material: peripheral blood. The receptor set was obtained from a woman between 50 and 59 years old with COVID-19, enrolled during active disease. Both conserved end residues are part of each CDR3.

j_gene,v_gene,CDR3aa
TRBJ2-7,TRBV4-3,CASSPRTGAYEQYF
TRBJ2-4,TRBV28,CASSLRGKRAKNIQYF
TRBJ1-5,TRBV2,CASKRTDNQPQHF
TRBJ2-5,TRBV10-1,CASSEAGVETQYF
TRBJ2-5,TRBV28,CASSITSGGETQYF
TRBJ2-2,TRBV24-1,CATSDRDRGLDGELFF
TRBJ2-5,TRBV7-2,CASSLGGLQYQETQYF
TRBJ1-1,TRBV7-8,CASSSRELNTEAFF
TRBJ1-1,TRBV2,CASSVVNTEAFF
TRBJ2-3,TRBV7-3,CASSPTGQFTDTQYF
TRBJ1-2,TRBV5-1,CASSLGGGTHTF
TRBJ1-3,TRBV6-5,CASSFNRGQTGNTIYF
TRBJ2-2,TRBV2,CASSAGGPDTGELFF
TRBJ2-6,TRBV28,CATTWLQELSGANVLTF
TRBJ1-1,TRBV3-1/TRBV3-2,CASSQVPISPGQSF
TRBJ2-1,TRBV6-2/TRBV6-3,CASSYNTGPRGNEQFF
TRBJ2-5,TRBV12-3/TRBV12-4,CASSSTGRETQYF
TRBJ2-3,TRBV19,CASSISGGAVGTDTQYF
TRBJ1-6,TRBV14,CASSRLGQGSGSPLHF
TRBJ2-1,TRBV11-2,CASSLGPGISYNEQFF
TRBJ1-1,TRBV19,CASTPGGADLNTEAFF
TRBJ2-2,TRBV7-3,CASTSRTSVTNTGELFF
TRBJ1-1,TRBV21-1,CASVPGQGGHNEAFF
TRBJ1-1,TRBV10-3,CAISEVGGTEAFF
TRBJ2-1,TRBV5-1,CASFDRAPFNEQFF
TRBJ2-7,TRBV5-1,CASSLGGLDEQYF
TRBJ1-2,TRBV28,CASSYRVKGGYGYTF
TRBJ2-5,TRBV9,CASSVTGGTQETQYF
TRBJ2-2,TRBV7-2,CASSLSPGTGELFF
TRBJ1-1,TRBV10-3,CAISEGRDKAFF
TRBJ2-3,TRBV14,CATRNRGTDTQYF
TRBJ2-3,TRBV5-1,CASSLGGTDTQYF
TRBJ1-5,TRBV28,CASSLRGNNQPQHF
TRBJ2-2,TRBV19,CASSIRGHDTGELFF
TRBJ1-1,TRBV6-5,CATKSAGTNTEAFF
TRBJ1-4,TRBV5-1,CASSPGTGREKLFF
TRBJ1-1,TRBV3-1/TRBV3-2,CASSQGGEVRRKAFF
TRBJ1-6,TRBV5-5,CASSFPSYNSPLHF
TRBJ1-1,TRBV28,CASSYTQGKGEAFF
TRBJ1-4,TRBV20-1,CSAGGREKLFF
TRBJ2-5,TRBV18,CASSPPARETQYF
TRBJ2-1,TRBV20-1,CSASEGGSYNEQFF
TRBJ2-7,TRBV18,CASSPPLPDIFEQYF
TRBJ1-5,TRBV3-1/TRBV3-2,CASSPSIAAAQHF
TRBJ1-2,TRBV10-3,CAISDRGNYGYTF
TRBJ1-5,TRBV9,CASSAQGGNQPQHF
TRBJ1-2,TRBV7-8,CASSLAQGESGYTF
TRBJ2-3,TRBV4-1,CASSPPTGEDTQYF
TRBJ1-2,TRBV11-3,CASSPKRQANYGYTF
TRBJ2-2,TRBV27,CASSPSQGSGELFF
TRBJ2-7,TRBV10-1,CASSESQGLQGYEQYF